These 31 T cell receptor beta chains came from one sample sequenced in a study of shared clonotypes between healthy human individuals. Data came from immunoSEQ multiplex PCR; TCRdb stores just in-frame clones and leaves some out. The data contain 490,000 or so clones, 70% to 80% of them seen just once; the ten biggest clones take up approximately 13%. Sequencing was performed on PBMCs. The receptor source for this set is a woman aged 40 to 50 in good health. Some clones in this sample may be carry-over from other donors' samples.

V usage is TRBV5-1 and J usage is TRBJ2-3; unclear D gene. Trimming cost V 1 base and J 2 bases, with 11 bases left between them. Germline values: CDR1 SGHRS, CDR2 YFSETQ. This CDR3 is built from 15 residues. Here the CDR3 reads CASSLIGQFTDTQYF. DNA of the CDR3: TGCGCCAGCAGCTTGATAGGTCAGTTCACAGATACGCAGTATTTT. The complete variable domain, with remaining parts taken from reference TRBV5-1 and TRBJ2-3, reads KAGVTQTPRYLIKTRGQQVTLSCSPISGHRSVSWYQQTPGQGLQFLFEYFSETQRNKGNFPGRFSGRQFSNSRSEMNVSTLELGDSALYLCASSLIGQFTDTQYFGPGTRLTVL.

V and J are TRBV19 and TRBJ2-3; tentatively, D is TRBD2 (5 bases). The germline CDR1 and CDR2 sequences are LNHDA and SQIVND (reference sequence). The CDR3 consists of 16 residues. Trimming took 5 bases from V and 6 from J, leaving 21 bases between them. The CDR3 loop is CASSSRAYTTGDTQYF. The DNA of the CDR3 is TGTGCCAGTAGTTCCCGGGCCTATACTACGGGGGATACGCAGTATTTT.

Here the CDR3 DNA reads TGCGCCAGCAGCCAAGGTCCCAGGGAAACTTCTGAAGCTTTCTTT. This gives the protein CASSQGPRETSEAFF. The V gene is TRBV4-3, the J gene TRBJ1-1; tentative D call: TRBD1 (5 bases). CDR3 length: 15 amino acids. Germline V gene lookup returns CDR1 LGHNA and CDR2 YSLEER. The V and J ends lost 1 base and 6 bases respectively, with 15 bases between them.

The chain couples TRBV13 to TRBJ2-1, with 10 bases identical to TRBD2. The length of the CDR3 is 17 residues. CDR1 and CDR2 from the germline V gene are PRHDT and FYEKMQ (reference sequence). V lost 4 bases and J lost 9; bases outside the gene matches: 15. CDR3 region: CASSSHLSGRLSIEQFF. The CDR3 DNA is TGTGCCAGCAGCTCCCACCTTAGCGGGAGGCTTAGCATTGAGCAGTTCTTC.

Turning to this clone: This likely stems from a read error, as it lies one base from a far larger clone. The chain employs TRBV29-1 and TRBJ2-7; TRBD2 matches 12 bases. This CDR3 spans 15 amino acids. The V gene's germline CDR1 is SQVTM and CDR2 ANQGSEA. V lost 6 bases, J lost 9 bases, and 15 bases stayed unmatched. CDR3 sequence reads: CSVEGLAGGPNGQYF. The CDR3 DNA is TGCAGCGTGGAGGGTCTAGCGGGAGGGCCCAACGGGCAGTACTTC.

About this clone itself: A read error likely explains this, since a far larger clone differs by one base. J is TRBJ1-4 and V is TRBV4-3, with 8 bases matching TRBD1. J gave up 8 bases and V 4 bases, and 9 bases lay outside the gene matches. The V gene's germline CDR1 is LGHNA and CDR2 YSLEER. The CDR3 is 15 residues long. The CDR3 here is CASSRETGEEEKLFF. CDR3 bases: TGCGCCAGCAGCCGAGAGACAGGGGAGGAAGAAAAACTGTTTTTT.

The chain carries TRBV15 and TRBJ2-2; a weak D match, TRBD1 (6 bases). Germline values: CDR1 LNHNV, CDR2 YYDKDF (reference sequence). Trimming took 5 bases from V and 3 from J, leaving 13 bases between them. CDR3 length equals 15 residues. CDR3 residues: CATSWGSGDTGELFF. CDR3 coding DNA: TGTGCCACCAGCTGGGGCTCAGGGGACACCGGGGAGCTGTTTTTT.

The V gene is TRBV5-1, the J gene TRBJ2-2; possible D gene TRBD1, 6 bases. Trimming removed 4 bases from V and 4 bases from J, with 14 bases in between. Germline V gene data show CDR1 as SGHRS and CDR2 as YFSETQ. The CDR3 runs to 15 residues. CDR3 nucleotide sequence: TGCGCCAGCAGCCCGTACAGGGAATCCACCGGGGAGCTGTTTTTT. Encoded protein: CASSPYRESTGELFF.

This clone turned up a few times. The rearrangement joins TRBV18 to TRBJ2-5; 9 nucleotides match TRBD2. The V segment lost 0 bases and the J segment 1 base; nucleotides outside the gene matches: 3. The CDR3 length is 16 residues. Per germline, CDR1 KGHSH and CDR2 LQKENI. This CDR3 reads CASSPPTSGPQETQYF. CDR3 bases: TGTGCCAGCTCACCACCGACTAGCGGTCCCCAAGAGACCCAGTACTTC.

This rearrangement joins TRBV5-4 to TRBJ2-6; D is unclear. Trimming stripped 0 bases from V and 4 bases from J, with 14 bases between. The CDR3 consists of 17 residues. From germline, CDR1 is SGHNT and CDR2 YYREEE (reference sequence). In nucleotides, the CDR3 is TGTGCCAGCAGCTTGGGGACCTTTACGAGCGGGGCCAACGTCCTGACTTTC. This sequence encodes CASSLGTFTSGANVLTF. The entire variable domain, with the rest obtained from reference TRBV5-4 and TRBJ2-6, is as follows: ETGVTQSPTHLIKTRGQQVTLRCSSQSGHNTVSWYQQALGQGPQFIFQYYREEENGRGNFPPRFSGLQFPNYSSELNVNALELDDSALYLCASSLGTFTSGANVLTFGAGSRLTVL.

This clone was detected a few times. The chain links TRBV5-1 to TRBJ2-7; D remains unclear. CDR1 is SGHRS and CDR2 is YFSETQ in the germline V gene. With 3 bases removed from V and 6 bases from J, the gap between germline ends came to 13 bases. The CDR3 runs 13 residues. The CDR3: CASSWMTALEQYF. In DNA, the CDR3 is TGCGCCAGCAGCTGGATGACTGCACTCGAGCAGTACTTC.

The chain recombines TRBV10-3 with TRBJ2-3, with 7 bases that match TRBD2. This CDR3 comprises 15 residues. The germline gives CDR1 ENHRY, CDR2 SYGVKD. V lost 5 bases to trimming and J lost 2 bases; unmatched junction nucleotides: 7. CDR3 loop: CAISSLADNTDTQYF. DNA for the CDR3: TGTGCCATCAGTTCGCTAGCGGACAACACAGATACGCAGTATTTT.

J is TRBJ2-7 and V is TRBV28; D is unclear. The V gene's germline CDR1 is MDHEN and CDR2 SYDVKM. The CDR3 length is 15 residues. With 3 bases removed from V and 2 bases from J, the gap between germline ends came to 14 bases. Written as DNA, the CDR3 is TGTGCCAGCAGTTTTTCGGGTTCTCTTACCTACGAGCAGTACTTC. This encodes CASSFSGSLTYEQYF.

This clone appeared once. CDR3: CASSARLAVSTDTQYF. The CDR3 DNA is TGTGCCAGCAGCGCCAGACTAGCGGTCAGCACAGATACGCAGTATTTT. This sequence joins TRBV11-2 and TRBJ2-3; TRBD2 agrees at 9 bases. CDR1 and CDR2 from the germline V gene are SGHAT and FQNNGV. This CDR3 is built from 16 residues. Trimming cost V 5 bases and J 0 bases; bases outside gene matches: 6.

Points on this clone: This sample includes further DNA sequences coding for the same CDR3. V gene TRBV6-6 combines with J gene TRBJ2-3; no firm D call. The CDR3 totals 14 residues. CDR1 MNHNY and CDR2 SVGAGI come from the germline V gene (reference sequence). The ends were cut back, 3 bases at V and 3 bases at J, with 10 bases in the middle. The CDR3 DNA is TGTGCCAGCAGTTATGGCGCAGATACAGATACGCAGTATTTT. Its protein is CASSYGADTDTQYF.

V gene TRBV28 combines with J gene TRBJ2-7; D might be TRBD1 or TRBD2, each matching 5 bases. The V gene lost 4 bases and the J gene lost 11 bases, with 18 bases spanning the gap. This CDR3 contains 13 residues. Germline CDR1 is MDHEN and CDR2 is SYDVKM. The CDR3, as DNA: TGTGCCAGCAGTTCATCAGACAGAAAACTAGAGTACTTC. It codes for CASSSSDRKLEYF.

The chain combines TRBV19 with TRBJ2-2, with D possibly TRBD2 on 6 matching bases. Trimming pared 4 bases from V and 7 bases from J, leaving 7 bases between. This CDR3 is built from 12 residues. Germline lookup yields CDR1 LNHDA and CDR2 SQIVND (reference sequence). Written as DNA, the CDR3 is TGTGCCAGTAGTAGGAGGGGCGGGGAGCTGTTTTTT. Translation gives CASSRRGGELFF.

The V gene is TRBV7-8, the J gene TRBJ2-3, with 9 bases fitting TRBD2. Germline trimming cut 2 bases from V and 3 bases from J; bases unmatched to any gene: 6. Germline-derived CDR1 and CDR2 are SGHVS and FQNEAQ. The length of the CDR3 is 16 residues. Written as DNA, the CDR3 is TGTGCCAGCAGCTTACGCGGCGGGGGGGGGACAGATACGCAGTATTTT. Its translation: CASSLRGGGGTDTQYF.

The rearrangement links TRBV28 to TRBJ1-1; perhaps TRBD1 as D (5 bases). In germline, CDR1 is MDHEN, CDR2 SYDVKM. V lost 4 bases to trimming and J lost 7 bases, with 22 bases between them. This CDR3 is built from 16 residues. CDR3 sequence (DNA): TGTGCCAGCAGTTCCCCCCCAGGGTGGAGATTGAGTGAAGCTTTCTTT. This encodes CASSSPPGWRLSEAFF. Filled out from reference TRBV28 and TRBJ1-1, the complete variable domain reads DVKVTQSSRYLVKRTGEKVFLECVQDMDHENMFWYRQDPGLGLRLIYFSYDVKMKEKGDIPEGYSVSREKKERFSLILESASTNQTSMYLCASSSPPGWRLSEAFFGQGTRLTVV.

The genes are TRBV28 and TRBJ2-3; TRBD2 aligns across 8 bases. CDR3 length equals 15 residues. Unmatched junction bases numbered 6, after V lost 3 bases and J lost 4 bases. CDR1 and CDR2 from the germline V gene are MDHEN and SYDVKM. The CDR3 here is CASSLETSGPDTQYF. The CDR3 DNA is TGTGCCAGCAGTTTGGAAACTAGCGGCCCAGATACGCAGTATTTT.

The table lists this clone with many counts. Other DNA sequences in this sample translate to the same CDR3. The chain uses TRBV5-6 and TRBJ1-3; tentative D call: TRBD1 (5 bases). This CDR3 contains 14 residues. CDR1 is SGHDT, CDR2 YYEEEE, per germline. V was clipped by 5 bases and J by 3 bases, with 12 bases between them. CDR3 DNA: TGTGCCAGCAGAACGTGGGGACGTGGAAACACCATATATTTT. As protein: CASRTWGRGNTIYF. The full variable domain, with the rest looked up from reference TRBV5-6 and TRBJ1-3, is DAGVTQSPTHLIKTRGQQVTLRCSPKSGHDTVSWYQQALGQGPQFIFQYYEEEERQRGNFPDRFSGHQFPNYSSELNVNALLLGDSALYLCASRTWGRGNTIYFGEGSWLTVV.

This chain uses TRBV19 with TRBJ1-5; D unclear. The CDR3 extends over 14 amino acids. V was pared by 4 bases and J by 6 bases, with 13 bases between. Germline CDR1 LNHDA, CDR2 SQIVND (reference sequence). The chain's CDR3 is CASSTGGEGQPQHF. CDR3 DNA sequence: TGTGCCAGTAGTACCGGCGGAGAGGGTCAGCCCCAGCATTTT.

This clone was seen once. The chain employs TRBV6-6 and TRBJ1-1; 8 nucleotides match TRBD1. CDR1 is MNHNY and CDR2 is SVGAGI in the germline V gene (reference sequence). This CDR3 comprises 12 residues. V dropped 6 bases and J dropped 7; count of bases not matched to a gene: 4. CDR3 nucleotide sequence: TGTGCCAGCAGACGCGACAGGGGTGAAGCTTTCTTT. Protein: CASRRDRGEAFF.

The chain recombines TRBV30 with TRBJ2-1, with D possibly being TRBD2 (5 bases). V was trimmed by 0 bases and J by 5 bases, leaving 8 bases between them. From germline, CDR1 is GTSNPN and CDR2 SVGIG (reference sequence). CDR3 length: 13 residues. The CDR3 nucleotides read TGTGCCTGGAGTGTACTAGTCCACAATGAGCAGTTCTTC. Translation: CAWSVLVHNEQFF.

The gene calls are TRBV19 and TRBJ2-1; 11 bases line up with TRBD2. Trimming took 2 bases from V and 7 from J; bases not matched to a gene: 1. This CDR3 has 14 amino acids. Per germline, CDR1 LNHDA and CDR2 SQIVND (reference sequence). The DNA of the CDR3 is TGTGCCAGTAGTATAACTAGCGGGAGTAATGAGCAGTTCTTC. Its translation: CASSITSGSNEQFF.

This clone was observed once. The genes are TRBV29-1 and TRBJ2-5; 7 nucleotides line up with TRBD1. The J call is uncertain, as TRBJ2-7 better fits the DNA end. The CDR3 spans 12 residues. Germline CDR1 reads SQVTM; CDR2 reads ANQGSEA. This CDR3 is CSVAGTDYEQYF. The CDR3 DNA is TGCAGCGTTGCCGGGACAGACTACGAGCAGTACTTC.

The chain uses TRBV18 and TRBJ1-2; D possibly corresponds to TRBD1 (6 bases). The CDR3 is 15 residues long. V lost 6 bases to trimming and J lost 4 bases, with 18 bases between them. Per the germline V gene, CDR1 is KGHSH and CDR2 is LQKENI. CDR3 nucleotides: TGTGCCAGCTCCCAAGCGGCAGGGGTGAGCTATGGCTACACCTTC. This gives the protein CASSQAAGVSYGYTF.

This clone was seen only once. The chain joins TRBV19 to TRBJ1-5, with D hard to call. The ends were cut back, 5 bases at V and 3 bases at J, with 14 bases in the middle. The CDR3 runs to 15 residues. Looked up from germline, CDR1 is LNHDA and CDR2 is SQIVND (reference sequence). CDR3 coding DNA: TGTGCCAGTAGTTCCCCGGGGTCTCTCAATCAGCCCCAGCATTTT. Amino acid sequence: CASSSPGSLNQPQHF.

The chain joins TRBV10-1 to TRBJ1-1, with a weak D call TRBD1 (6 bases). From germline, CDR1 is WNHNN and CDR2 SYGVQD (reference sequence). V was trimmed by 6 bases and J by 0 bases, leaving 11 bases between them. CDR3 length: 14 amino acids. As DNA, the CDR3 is TGCGCCAGCAGGGCGGACAGCATGAACACTGAAGCTTTCTTT. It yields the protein CASRADSMNTEAFF.

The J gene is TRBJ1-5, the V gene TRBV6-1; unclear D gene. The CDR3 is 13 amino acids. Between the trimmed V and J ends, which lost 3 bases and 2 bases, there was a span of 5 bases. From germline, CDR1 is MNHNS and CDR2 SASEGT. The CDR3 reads CASSEHGNQPQHF. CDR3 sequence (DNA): TGTGCCAGCAGTGAGCATGGCAATCAGCCCCAGCATTTT.

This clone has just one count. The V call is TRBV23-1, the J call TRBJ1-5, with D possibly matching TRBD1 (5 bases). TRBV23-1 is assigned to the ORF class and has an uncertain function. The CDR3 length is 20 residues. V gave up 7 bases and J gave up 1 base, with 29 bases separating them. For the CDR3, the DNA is TGCGCCAGCACTCCCAACTTGCGGGCAGGGTCCCGATGGAGCAATCAGCCCCAGCATTTT. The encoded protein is CASTPNLRAGSRWSNQPQHF.